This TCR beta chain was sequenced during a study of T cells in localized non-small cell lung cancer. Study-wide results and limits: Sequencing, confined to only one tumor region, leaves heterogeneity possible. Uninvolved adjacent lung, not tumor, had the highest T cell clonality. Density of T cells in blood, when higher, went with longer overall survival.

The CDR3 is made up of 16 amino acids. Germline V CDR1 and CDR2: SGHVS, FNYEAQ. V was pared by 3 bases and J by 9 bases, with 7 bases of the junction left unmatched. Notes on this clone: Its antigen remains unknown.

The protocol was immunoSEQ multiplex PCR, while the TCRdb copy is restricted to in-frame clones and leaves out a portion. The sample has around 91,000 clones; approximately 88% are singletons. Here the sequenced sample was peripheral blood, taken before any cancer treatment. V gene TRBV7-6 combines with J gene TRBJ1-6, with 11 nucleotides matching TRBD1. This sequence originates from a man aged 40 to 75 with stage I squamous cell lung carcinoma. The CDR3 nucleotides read TGTGCCAGCAGCTTGGGGAGGACAGGGGGCGGTTCACCCCTCCACTTT. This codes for CASSLGRTGGGSPLHF. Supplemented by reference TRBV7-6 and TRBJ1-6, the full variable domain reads GAGVSQSPRYKVTKRGQDVALRCDPISGHVSLYWYRQALGQGPEFLTYFNYEAQQDKSGLPNDRFSAERPEGSISTLTIQRTEQRDSAMYRCASSLGRTGGGSPLHFGNGTRLTVT.